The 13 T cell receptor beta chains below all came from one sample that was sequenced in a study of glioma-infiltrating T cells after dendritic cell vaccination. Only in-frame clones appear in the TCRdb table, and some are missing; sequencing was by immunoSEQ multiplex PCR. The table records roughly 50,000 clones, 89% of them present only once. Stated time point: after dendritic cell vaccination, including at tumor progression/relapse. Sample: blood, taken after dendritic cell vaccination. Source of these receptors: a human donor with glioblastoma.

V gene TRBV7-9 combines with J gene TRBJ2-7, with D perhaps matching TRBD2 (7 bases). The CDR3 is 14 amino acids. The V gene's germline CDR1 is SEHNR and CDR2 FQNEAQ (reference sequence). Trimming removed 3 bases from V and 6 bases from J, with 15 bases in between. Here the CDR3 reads CASSFDGGGGEQYF. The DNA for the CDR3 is TGTGCCAGCAGCTTCGATGGGGGAGGGGGCGAGCAGTACTTC.

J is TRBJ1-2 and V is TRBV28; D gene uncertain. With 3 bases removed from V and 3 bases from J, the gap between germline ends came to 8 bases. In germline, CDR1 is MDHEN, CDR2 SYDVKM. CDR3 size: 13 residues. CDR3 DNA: TGTGCCAGCAGTTTGGCCAGTTACTATGGCTACACCTTC. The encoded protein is CASSLASYYGYTF.

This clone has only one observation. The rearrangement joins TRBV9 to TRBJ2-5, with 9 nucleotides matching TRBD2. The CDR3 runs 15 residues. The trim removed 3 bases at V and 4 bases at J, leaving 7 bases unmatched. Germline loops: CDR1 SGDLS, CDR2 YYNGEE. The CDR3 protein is CASSAAGGRSETQYF. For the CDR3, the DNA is TGTGCCAGCAGCGCGGCGGGGGGGAGATCAGAGACCCAGTACTTC. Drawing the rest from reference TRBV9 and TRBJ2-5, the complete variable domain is DSGVTQTPKHLITATGQRVTLRCSPRSGDLSVYWYQQSLDQGLQFLIQYYNGEERAKGNILERFSAQQFPDLHSELNLSSLELGDSALYFCASSAAGGRSETQYFGPGTRLLVL.

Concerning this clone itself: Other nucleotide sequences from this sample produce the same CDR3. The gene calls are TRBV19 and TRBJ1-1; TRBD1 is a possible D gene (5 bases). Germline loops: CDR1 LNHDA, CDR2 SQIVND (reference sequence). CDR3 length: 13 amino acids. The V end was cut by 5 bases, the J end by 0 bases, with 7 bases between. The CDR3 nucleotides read TGTGCCAGTAGTCCGGGGGTGAACACTGAAGCTTTCTTT. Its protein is CASSPGVNTEAFF.

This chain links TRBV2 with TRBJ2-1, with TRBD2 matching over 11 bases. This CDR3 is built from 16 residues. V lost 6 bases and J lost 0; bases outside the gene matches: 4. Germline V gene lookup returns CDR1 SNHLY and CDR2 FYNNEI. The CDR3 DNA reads TGTGCCAGCAGAAAACTAGCGGGAGCCTCCTACAATGAGCAGTTCTTC. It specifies CASRKLAGASYNEQFF.

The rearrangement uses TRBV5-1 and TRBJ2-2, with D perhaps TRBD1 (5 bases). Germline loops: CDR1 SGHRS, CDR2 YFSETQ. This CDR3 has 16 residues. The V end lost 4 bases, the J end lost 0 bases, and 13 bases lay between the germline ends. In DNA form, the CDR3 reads TGCGCCAGCAGCCAGGGTGCAGCCCCGAACACCGGGGAGCTGTTTTTT. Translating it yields CASSQGAAPNTGELFF.

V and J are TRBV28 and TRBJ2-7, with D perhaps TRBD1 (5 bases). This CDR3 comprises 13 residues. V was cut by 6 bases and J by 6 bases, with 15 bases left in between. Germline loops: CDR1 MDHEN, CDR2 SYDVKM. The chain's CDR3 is CASRPDSLSEQYF. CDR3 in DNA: TGTGCCAGCAGGCCCGACAGCCTTAGCGAGCAGTACTTC.

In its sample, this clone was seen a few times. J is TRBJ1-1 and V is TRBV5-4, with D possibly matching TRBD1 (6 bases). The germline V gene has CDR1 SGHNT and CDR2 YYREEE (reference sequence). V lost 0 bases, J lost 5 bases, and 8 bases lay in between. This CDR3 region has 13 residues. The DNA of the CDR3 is TGTGCCAGCAGCTTGGCCCAGGGGACTGAAGCTTTCTTT. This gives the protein CASSLAQGTEAFF.

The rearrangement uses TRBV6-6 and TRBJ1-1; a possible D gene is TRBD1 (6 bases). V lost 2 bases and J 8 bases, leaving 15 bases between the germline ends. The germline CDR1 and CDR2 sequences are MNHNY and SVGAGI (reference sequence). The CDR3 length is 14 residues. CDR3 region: CASSYAQGLAEAFF. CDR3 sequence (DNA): TGTGCCAGCAGTTACGCCCAGGGGCTGGCGGAAGCTTTCTTT.

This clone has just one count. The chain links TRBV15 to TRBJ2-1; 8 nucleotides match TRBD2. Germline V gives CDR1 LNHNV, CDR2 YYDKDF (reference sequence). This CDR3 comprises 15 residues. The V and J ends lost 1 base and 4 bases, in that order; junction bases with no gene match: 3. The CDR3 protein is CATSRGAGVYNEQFF. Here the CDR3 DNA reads TGTGCCACCAGCAGAGGAGCGGGAGTGTACAATGAGCAGTTCTTC.

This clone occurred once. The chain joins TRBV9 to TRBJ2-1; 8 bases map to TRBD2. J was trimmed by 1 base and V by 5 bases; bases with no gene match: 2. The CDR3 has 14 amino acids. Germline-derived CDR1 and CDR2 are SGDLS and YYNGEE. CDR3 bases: TGTGCCAGCAGTGCTAGCGGGTCCTACAATGAGCAGTTCTTC. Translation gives CASSASGSYNEQFF.

The CDR3 loop is CASSLGPRDTQYF. In DNA, the CDR3 is TGTGCCAGCAGCCTAGGTCCCAGGGATACGCAGTATTTT. The rearrangement joins TRBV7-2 to TRBJ2-3; unclear D gene. V lost 5 bases and J lost 6, with 12 bases in between. The germline CDR1 and CDR2 sequences are SGHTA and FQGNSA. The CDR3 sequence is 13 residues long.

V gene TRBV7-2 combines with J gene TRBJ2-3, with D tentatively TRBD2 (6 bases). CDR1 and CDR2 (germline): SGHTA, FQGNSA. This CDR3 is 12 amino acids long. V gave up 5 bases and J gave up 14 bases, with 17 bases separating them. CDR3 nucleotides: TGTGCCAGCAGCCCATCTGGGACTTCCTCGTATTTT. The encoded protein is CASSPSGTSSYF.